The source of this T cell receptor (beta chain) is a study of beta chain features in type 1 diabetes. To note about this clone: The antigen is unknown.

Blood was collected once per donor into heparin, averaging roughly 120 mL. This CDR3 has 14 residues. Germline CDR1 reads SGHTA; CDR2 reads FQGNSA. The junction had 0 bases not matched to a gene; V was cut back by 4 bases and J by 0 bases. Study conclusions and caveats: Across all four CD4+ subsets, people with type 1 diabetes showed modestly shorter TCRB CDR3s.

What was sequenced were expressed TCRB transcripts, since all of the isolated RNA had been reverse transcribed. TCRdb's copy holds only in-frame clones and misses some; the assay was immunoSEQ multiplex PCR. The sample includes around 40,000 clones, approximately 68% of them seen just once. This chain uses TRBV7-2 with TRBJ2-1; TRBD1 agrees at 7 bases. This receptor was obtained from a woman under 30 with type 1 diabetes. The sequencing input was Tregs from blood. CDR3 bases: TGTGCCAGCAGCTGGGACAGCTCCTACAATGAGCAGTTCTTC. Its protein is CASSWDSSYNEQFF.